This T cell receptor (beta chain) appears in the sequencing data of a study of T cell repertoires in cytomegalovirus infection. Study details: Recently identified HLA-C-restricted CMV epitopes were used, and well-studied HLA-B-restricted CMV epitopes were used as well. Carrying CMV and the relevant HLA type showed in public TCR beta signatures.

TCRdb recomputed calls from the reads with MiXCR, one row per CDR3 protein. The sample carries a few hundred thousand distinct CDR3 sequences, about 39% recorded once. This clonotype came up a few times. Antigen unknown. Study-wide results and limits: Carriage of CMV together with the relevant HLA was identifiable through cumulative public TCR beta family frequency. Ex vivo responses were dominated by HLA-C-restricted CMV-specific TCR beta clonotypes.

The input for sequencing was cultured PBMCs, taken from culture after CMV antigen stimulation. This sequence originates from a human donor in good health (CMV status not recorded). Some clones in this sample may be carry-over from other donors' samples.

This CDR3 reads CASSPGGSSHEQFF. The CDR3 DNA is TGTGCCAGCAGTCCAGGAGGCAGTTCCCATGAGCAGTTCTTC. The V call is TRBV7-2, the J call TRBJ2-1; weak D call: TRBD2 (5 bases). The CDR3 length is 14 residues. V was trimmed by 6 bases and J by 8 bases, leaving 17 bases between them. Germline CDR1 is SGHTA and CDR2 is FQGNSA.